This TCR beta chain is from a study of blood T cell repertoires in COVID-19. Per germline, CDR1 MNHEY and CDR2 SVGEGT. The CDR3 has 15 amino acids. J lost 8 bases, V lost 4 bases, and 10 bases had no gene match. The protocol was immunoSEQ multiplex PCR, while the TCRdb copy is restricted to in-frame clones and leaves out a portion. The table has about 33,000 clones, about nine tenths seen once. This receptor was identified in a human donor with active COVID-19. The donor label of this sample is uncertain. The chain is built from TRBV6-2 or TRBV6-3 and TRBJ2-1; 8 bases are a match to TRBD2. What was sequenced was peripheral blood. This chain's CDR3 is CASSSSAGAEDEQFF. Written as DNA, the CDR3 is TGTGCCAGCAGTTCATCAGCGGGAGCTGAGGATGAGCAGTTCTTC.